The next 28 T cell receptor beta chains were all read from a single sample in a study of CD4 T cells in relation to SARS-CoV-2 and coronaviruses. Measured with immunoSEQ multiplex PCR; TCRdb has only the in-frame clones, and not every one. The sample yields tens of thousands of clones, around four fifths seen once. Their cognate antigens are unknown. The unexposed donors gave CD4+ T cells in about 2011-2018, prior to COVID-19. CD4+ T cells were isolated from the cells after 10 days of culture. The sample consisted of CD4+ T cells from PBMCs, cultured in vitro. These receptors all come from a human donor in good health.

V gene TRBV6-5 combines with J gene TRBJ1-5, with D possibly TRBD1 on 5 matching bases. V gave up 6 bases and J gave up 5 bases, with 11 bases separating them. CDR3 length: 13 residues. Germline CDR1 is MNHEY and CDR2 is SVGAGI. For the CDR3, the DNA is TGTGCCAGCAGCGGGGACTGGGATCAGCCCCAGCATTTT. Encoded protein: CASSGDWDQPQHF.

This CDR3 is CASSFSYNGYEQYF. CDR3 sequence (DNA): TGTGCCAGCAGCTTTTCTTATAACGGCTACGAGCAGTACTTC. The V gene is TRBV7-9, the J gene TRBJ2-7, with unresolved D. Trimming took 3 bases from V and 3 from J, leaving 12 bases between them. Per germline, CDR1 SEHNR and CDR2 FQNEAQ (reference sequence). The CDR3 runs 14 residues.

The chain carries TRBV5-1 and TRBJ2-3, with D tentatively TRBD2 (5 bases). The CDR3 totals 13 residues. V was trimmed by 5 bases and J by 3 bases, leaving 10 bases between them. Germline V lookup: CDR1 SGHRS, CDR2 YFSETQ. CDR3 coding DNA: TGCGCCAGCAGGATAAGCGGTACAGATACGCAGTATTTT. Protein sequence: CASRISGTDTQYF.

V and J are TRBV20-1 and TRBJ2-7; TRBD1 is a possible D gene (5 bases). Trimming left V 7 bases short and J 0 bases short, with 7 bases between. The germline V gene encodes CDR1 DFQATT and CDR2 SNEGSKA (reference sequence). This CDR3 contains 11 residues. For the CDR3, the DNA is TGCAGTGGACAGAACTCCTACGAGCAGTACTTC. Protein product: CSGQNSYEQYF.

The chain combines TRBV30 with TRBJ1-1, with D perhaps matching TRBD1 (6 bases). CDR3 length: 12 amino acids. The V end lost 4 bases, the J end lost 6 bases, and 12 bases lay between the germline ends. Per the germline V gene, CDR1 is GTSNPN and CDR2 is SVGIG (reference sequence). The CDR3: CAWMAGVSEAFF. The CDR3, as DNA: TGTGCCTGGATGGCAGGGGTATCTGAAGCTTTCTTT.

The sample holds one count of this clone. This chain connects TRBV2 to TRBJ1-5; D not certain. The CDR3 has 15 residues. Trimming left V 5 bases short and J 3 bases short, with 14 bases between. The germline gives CDR1 SNHLY, CDR2 FYNNEI. The CDR3 is CASSFDGGVNQPQHF. CDR3 coding DNA: TGTGCCAGCAGTTTTGACGGTGGAGTCAATCAGCCCCAGCATTTT.

The chain combines TRBV30 with TRBJ2-5; D is possibly TRBD2 (6 bases). The V end was cut by 2 bases, the J end by 6 bases, with 16 bases between. Germline V gene sequence: CDR1 GTSNPN, CDR2 SVGIG (reference sequence). The CDR3 spans 14 residues. The CDR3 bases are TGTGCCTGGAGTAAGCAGGGAGGAGTTCAGACCCAGTACTTC. Translated, it gives CAWSKQGGVQTQYF.

The rearrangement links TRBV5-4 to TRBJ2-5; tentatively, D is TRBD1 (6 bases). CDR1 and CDR2 (germline): SGHNT, YYREEE (reference sequence). Trimming took 4 bases from V and 5 from J, leaving 12 bases between them. CDR3 size: 13 residues. In DNA form, the CDR3 reads TGTGCCAGCAGCAGACACAGGGAGGAGACCCAGTACTTC. Residues: CASSRHREETQYF. The full variable domain, in which reference TRBV5-4 and TRBJ2-5 provide the parts outside the CDR3, is ETGVTQSPTHLIKTRGQQVTLRCSSQSGHNTVSWYQQALGQGPQFIFQYYREEENGRGNFPPRFSGLQFPNYSSELNVNALELDDSALYLCASSRHREETQYFGPGTRLLVL.

DNA for the CDR3: TGTGCCAGCAGTGAAGCGTCCGGGTTTTTTGGGCAGCCCCAGCATTTT. Translation gives CASSEASGFFGQPQHF. The chain employs TRBV6-1 and TRBJ1-5; D uncertain. The V gene lost 0 bases and the J gene lost 7 bases, with 16 bases spanning the gap. CDR1 is MNHNS and CDR2 is SASEGT in the germline V gene. There are 16 residues in the CDR3.

The chain has TRBV7-3 and TRBJ2-3; D is ambiguous. V was shortened by 3 bases and J by 5 bases, with 6 bases between the two germline ends. Germline V gene data show CDR1 as SGHTA and CDR2 as FQGTGA. CDR3 length: 12 residues. The CDR3 bases are TGTGCCAGCAGCTTCCCAGGAGATACGCAGTATTTT. This codes for CASSFPGDTQYF.

V is TRBV10-2 and J is TRBJ2-2, with 12 bases fitting TRBD1. The trim removed 6 bases at V and 5 bases at J, leaving 16 bases unmatched. The CDR3 extends over 19 amino acids. CDR1 and CDR2 from the germline V gene are WSHSY and SAAADI. CDR3 residues: CASRQIQPGQGARTGELFF. The CDR3 DNA sequence: TGCGCCAGCAGGCAGATCCAACCGGGACAGGGGGCGAGAACCGGGGAGCTGTTTTTT.

The V gene is TRBV5-1, the J gene TRBJ2-5; D call uncertain. The germline CDR1 and CDR2 sequences are SGHRS and YFSETQ. The CDR3 spans 18 residues. Trimming left V 0 bases short and J 2 bases short, with 20 bases between. Here the CDR3 reads CASSLAVLSAGGQETQYF. DNA for the CDR3: TGCGCCAGCAGCTTGGCCGTTTTGTCGGCAGGCGGACAAGAGACCCAGTACTTC.

The chain is built from TRBV5-4 and TRBJ2-1; no reliable D call. The CDR3 has 13 amino acids. Trimming left V 3 bases short and J 7 bases short, with 11 bases between. CDR1 SGHNT and CDR2 YYREEE come from the germline V gene (reference sequence). CDR3 in DNA: TGTGCCAGCAGCTCCCAAGGAGTAAATGAGCAGTTCTTC. It yields the protein CASSSQGVNEQFF.

This clone was detected a few times. The chain couples TRBV6-5 to TRBJ1-3; D remains ambiguous. CDR3 length equals 14 residues. V was trimmed by 2 bases and J by 2 bases, leaving 7 bases between them. Germline V gene sequence: CDR1 MNHEY, CDR2 SVGAGI. CDR3 nucleotides: TGTGCCAGCAGTTACGGTAAAGCTGGAAACACCATATATTTT. It encodes CASSYGKAGNTIYF.

This clone appeared a few times. V is TRBV3-1 (or the pseudogene TRBV3-2) and J is TRBJ2-7; weak D call: TRBD2 (6 bases). V dropped 7 bases and J dropped 3 bases, with 16 bases sitting between them. CDR1 and CDR2 from the germline V gene are LGHDT and YNNKEL (reference sequence). This CDR3 spans 14 amino acids. CDR3 nucleotide sequence: TGTGCCAGCACCTGGGGTAGCGGCCTCTACGAGCAGTACTTC. It translates to CASTWGSGLYEQYF.

This chain uses TRBV10-3 with TRBJ2-7, with D uncertain. The CDR3 is 14 amino acids. V lost 4 bases and J 1 base, leaving 11 bases between the germline ends. The germline gives CDR1 ENHRY, CDR2 SYGVKD. The chain's CDR3 is CAISAKPPSYEQYF. As DNA, the CDR3 is TGTGCCATCAGTGCCAAACCCCCATCCTACGAGCAGTACTTC.

The chain employs TRBV7-9 and TRBJ2-3; 7 bases agree with TRBD1. The germline V gene has CDR1 SEHNR and CDR2 FQNEAQ (reference sequence). Germline trimming cut 3 bases from V and 0 bases from J; bases unmatched to any gene: 9. There are 17 residues in the CDR3. CDR3 nucleotide sequence: TGTGCCAGCAGCTTGATCTGGACAGGTTCGAGCACAGATACGCAGTATTTT. Protein sequence: CASSLIWTGSSTDTQYF.

The chain uses TRBV27 and TRBJ1-1, with 10 bases fitting TRBD1. V shed 6 bases, J shed 10 bases, and the junction held 11 bases outside the gene matches. The CDR3 extends over 14 amino acids. Germline lookup yields CDR1 MNHEY and CDR2 SMNVEV (reference sequence). Written as DNA, the CDR3 is TGTGCCAGCAGAACTGGGACAGGGGATTTTTCAGCTTTCTTT. It is translated as CASRTGTGDFSAFF.

This chain links TRBV4-2 with TRBJ2-5, with 9 bases that match TRBD2. The CDR3 length is 18 residues. With V trimmed by 1 base and J by 2 bases, 11 bases remained unmatched. Germline CDR1 is LGHNA and CDR2 is YNFKEQ. CDR3 sequence: CASSQGDLAGLDQETQYF. In nucleotides, the CDR3 is TGTGCCAGCAGCCAAGGAGATCTAGCGGGACTCGATCAAGAGACCCAGTACTTC.

In this sample, this clone turned up a few times. The gene calls are TRBV4-1 and TRBJ1-5; D is uncertain. CDR1 and CDR2 from the germline V gene are MGHRA and YSYEKL. CDR3 length: 16 residues. Trimming left V 3 bases short and J 4 bases short, with 16 bases between. The CDR3 bases are TGCGCCAGCAGCCAGCCGCCTTTAGAAAGGAATCAGCCCCAGCATTTT. Encoded protein: CASSQPPLERNQPQHF.

This chain links TRBV7-9 with TRBJ1-2; D is possibly TRBD1 (6 bases). Germline loops: CDR1 SEHNR, CDR2 FQNEAQ (reference sequence). The CDR3 loop spans 18 amino acids. Trimming took off 1 base at V and 4 bases at J, with 22 bases between the two ends. The DNA for the CDR3 is TGTGCCAGCAGCTTAGGGGGGGCAGGGTGGAACGTCGGCTATGGCTACACCTTC. Translated: CASSLGGAGWNVGYGYTF.

V is TRBV5-1 and J is TRBJ2-1, with 7 bases that match TRBD2. The V segment lost 2 bases and the J segment 4 bases; nucleotides outside the gene matches: 6. CDR1 SGHRS and CDR2 YFSETQ come from the germline V gene. The CDR3 has 15 residues. CDR3 DNA sequence: TGCGCCAGCAGCTTAGGGCGGGAGCGTTACAATGAGCAGTTCTTC. It translates to CASSLGRERYNEQFF.

This clone came up a few times. The CDR3 sequence is CAIRSLASTDTQYF. The CDR3 coding sequence is TGTGCCATCAGATCACTAGCTAGCACAGATACGCAGTATTTT. V and J are TRBV10-3 and TRBJ2-3; D might be TRBD2 (6 bases). Between the trimmed V and J ends, which lost 6 bases and 0 bases, there was a span of 10 bases. The CDR3 spans 14 residues. CDR1 is ENHRY and CDR2 is SYGVKD in the germline V gene.

V gene TRBV6-5 combines with J gene TRBJ1-2; 7 bases match TRBD1. V shed 6 bases and J 8 bases; nucleotides not matched to a gene: 12. The CDR3 extends over 14 amino acids. Germline CDR1 MNHEY, CDR2 SVGAGI. CDR3 sequence: CASRPIDRVLGYTF. The CDR3 DNA is TGTGCCAGCAGACCGATAGACAGGGTCTTAGGCTACACCTTC.

This sequence joins TRBV10-3 and TRBJ1-2, with 9 bases lining up with TRBD1. Per the germline V gene, CDR1 is ENHRY and CDR2 is SYGVKD. The CDR3 runs 14 residues. Unmatched junction bases numbered 4, after V lost 4 bases and J lost 4 bases. CDR3 DNA: TGTGCCATCAGTGGAAGGGACAGGGTCTATGGCTACACCTTC. Protein sequence: CAISGRDRVYGYTF.

V usage is TRBV3-1 (or the pseudogene TRBV3-2) and J usage is TRBJ2-2; D could derive from TRBD1 or TRBD2 (6 bases each). The CDR3 runs 16 residues. Looked up from germline, CDR1 is LGHDT and CDR2 is YNNKEL (reference sequence). The V end lost 7 bases, the J end lost 6 bases, and 21 bases lay between the germline ends. The CDR3 is CASTSVGGWVAGELFF. The CDR3 DNA follows: TGTGCCAGCACCAGTGTCGGGGGCTGGGTCGCCGGGGAGCTGTTTTTT.

The J gene is TRBJ2-4, the V gene TRBV19; 8 bases map to TRBD1. Germline CDR1 and CDR2: LNHDA and SQIVND (reference sequence). The V gene end was trimmed by 1 base and the J gene end by 0 bases; junction bases not matched to a gene: 11. There are 19 residues in the CDR3. CDR3 bases: TGTGCCAGTAGTATAGGGGGACAGGTGGTTTTACTAGCCAAAAACATTCAGTACTTC. This gives the protein CASSIGGQVVLLAKNIQYF.

The chain employs TRBV24-1 and TRBJ2-1; 8 bases are shared with TRBD1. V was clipped by 4 bases and J by 7 bases; unmatched bases: 8. The V gene's germline CDR1 is KGHDR and CDR2 SFDVKD. This CDR3 comprises 15 residues. The CDR3 region is CATSEDRGHVNEQFF. CDR3 coding DNA: TGTGCCACCAGTGAAGACAGGGGCCACGTGAATGAGCAGTTCTTC.